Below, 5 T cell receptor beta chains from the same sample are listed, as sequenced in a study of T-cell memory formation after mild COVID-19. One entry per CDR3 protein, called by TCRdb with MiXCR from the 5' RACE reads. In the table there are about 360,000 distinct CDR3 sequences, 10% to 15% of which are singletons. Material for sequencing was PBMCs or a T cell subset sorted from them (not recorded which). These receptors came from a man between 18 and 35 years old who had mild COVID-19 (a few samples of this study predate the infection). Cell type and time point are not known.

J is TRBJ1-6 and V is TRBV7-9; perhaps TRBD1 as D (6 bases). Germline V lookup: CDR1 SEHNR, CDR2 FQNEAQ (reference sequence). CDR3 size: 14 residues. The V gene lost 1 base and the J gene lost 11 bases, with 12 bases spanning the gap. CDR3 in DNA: TGTGCCAGCAGCTTAGGCAGGGGTGGTACACCCCTCCACTTT. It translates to CASSLGRGGTPLHF.

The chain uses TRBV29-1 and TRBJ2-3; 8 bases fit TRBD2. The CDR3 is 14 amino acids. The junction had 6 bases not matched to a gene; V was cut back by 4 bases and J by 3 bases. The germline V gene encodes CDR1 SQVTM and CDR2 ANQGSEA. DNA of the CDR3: TGCAGCGTTGCGCAGCGGGGGAGAACAGATACGCAGTATTTT. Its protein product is CSVAQRGRTDTQYF.

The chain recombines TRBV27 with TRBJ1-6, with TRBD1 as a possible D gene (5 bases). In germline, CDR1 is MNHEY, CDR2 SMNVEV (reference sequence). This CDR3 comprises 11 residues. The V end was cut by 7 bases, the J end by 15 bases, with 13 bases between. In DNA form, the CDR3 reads TGTGCCAGCATGGCGACGGGGGGCCTCCACTTT. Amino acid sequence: CASMATGGLHF.

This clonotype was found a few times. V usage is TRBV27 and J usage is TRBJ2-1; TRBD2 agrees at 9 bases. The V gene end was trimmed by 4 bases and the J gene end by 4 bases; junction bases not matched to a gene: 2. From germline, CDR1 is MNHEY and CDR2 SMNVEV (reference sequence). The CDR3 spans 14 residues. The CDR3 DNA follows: TGTGCCAGCAGTTCCAGCGGGGGGTACAATGAGCAGTTCTTC. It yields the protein CASSSSGGYNEQFF.

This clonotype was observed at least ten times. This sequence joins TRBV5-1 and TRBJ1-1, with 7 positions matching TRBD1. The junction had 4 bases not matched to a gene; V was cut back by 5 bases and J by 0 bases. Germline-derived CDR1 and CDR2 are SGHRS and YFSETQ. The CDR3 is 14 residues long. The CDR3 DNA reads TGCGCCAGCAGGACGACAGGGTTGAACACTGAAGCTTTCTTT. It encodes CASRTTGLNTEAFF.